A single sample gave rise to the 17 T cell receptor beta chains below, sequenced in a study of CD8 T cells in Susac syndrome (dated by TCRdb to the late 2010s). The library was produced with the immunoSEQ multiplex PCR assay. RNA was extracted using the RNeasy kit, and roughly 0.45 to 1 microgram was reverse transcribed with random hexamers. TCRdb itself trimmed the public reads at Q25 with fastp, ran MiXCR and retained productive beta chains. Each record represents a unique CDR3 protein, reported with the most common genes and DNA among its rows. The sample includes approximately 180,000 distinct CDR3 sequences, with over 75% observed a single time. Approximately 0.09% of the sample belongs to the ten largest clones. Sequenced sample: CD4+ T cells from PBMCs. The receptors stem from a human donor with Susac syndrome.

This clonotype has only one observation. CDR3 nucleotide sequence: TGCGCCAGCAGCAATCCGAGGGGGGGCGGATATGGCTACACCTTC. The encoded protein is CASSNPRGGGYGYTF. The rearrangement uses TRBV4-1 and TRBJ1-2, with D perhaps TRBD1 (6 bases). The germline V and J ends were trimmed by 5 bases and 5 bases, with 18 bases remaining between them. The CDR3 length is 15 residues. Germline assignment: CDR1 MGHRA and CDR2 YSYEKL.

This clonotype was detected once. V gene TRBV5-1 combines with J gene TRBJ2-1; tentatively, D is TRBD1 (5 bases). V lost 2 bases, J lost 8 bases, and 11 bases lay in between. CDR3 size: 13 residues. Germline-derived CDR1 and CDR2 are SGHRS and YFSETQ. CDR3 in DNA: TGCGCCAGCAGCTTCCAGGGATCTGATGAGCAGTTCTTC. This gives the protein CASSFQGSDEQFF.

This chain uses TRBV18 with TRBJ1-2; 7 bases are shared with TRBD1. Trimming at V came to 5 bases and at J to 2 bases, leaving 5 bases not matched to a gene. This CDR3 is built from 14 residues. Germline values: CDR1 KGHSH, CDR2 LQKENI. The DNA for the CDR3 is TGTGCCAGCTCAAACGACAGGGCCAACTATGGCTACACCTTC. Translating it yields CASSNDRANYGYTF. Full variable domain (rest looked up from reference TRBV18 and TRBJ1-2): NAGVMQNPRHLVRRRGQEARLRCSPMKGHSHVYWYRQLPEEGLKFMVYLQKENIIDESGMPKERFSAEFPKEGPSILRIQQVVRGDSAAYFCASSNDRANYGYTFGSGTRLTVV.

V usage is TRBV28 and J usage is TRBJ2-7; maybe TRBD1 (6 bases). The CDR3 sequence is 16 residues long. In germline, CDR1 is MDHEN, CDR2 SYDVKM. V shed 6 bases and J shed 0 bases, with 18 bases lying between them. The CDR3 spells CASSSTGQSSSYEQYF. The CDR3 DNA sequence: TGTGCCAGCAGCTCTACTGGACAGTCGAGCTCCTACGAGCAGTACTTC.

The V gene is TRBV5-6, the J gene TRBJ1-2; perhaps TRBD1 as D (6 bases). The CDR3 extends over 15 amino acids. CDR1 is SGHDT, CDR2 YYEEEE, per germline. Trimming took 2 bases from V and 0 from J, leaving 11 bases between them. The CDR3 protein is CASSLQGRANYGYTF. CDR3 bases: TGTGCCAGCAGCTTACAGGGAAGGGCTAACTATGGCTACACCTTC.

The CDR3 nucleotides are TGTGCCAGTAGGAGAACAGGGGGCACCTACGAGCAGTACTTC. Protein product: CASRRTGGTYEQYF. This chain links TRBV19 with TRBJ2-7, with 9 nucleotides matching TRBD1. The CDR3 spans 14 residues. Germline V gene lookup returns CDR1 LNHDA and CDR2 SQIVND (reference sequence). V shed 6 bases, J shed 2 bases, and the junction held 5 bases outside the gene matches.

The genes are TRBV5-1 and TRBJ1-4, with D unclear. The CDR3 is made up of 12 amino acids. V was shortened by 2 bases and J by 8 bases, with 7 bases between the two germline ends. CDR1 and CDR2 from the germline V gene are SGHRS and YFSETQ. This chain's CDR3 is CASSLDLEKLFF. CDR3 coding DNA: TGCGCCAGCAGCTTAGATTTGGAAAAACTGTTTTTT.

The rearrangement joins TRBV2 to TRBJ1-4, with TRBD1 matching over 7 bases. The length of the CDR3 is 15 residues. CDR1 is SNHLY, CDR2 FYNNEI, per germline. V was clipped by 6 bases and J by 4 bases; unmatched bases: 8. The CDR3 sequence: CASRQPGQYNEKLFF. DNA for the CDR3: TGTGCCAGCAGACAACCGGGACAGTATAATGAAAAACTGTTTTTT.

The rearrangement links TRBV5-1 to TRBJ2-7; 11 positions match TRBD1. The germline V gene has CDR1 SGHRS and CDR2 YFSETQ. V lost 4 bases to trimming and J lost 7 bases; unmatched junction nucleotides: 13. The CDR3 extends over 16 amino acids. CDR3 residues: CASSPLTGTGGREQYF. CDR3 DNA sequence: TGCGCCAGCAGCCCGTTAACCGGGACAGGGGGTAGAGAGCAGTACTTC.

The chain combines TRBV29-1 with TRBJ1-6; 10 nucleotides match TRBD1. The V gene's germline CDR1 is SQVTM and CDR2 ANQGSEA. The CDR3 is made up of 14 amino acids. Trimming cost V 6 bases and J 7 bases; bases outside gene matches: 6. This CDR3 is CSVKGQGPNSPLHF. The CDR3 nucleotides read TGCAGCGTAAAGGGACAGGGGCCCAATTCACCCCTCCACTTT.

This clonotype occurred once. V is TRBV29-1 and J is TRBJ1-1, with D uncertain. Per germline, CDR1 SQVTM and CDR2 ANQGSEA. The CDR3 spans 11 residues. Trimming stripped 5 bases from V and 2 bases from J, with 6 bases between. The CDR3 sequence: CSVQPNTEAFF. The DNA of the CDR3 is TGCAGCGTTCAGCCCAACACTGAAGCTTTCTTT.

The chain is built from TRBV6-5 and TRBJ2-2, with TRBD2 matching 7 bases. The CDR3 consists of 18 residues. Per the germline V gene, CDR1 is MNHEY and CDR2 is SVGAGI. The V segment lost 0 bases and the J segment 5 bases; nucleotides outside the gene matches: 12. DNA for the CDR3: TGTGCCAGCAGTTACTCGGGAGGGAGGGCCGGGTGGACCGGGGAGCTGTTTTTT. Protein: CASSYSGGRAGWTGELFF.

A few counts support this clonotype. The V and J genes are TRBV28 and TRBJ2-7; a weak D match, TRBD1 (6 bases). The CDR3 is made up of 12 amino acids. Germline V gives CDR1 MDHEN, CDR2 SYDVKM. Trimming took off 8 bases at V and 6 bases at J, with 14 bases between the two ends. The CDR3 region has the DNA TGTGCCAGCGGGCAGGGGCAGGCCGAGCAGTACTTC. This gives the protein CASGQGQAEQYF. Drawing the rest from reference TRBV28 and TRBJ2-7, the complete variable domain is DVKVTQSSRYLVKRTGEKVFLECVQDMDHENMFWYRQDPGLGLRLIYFSYDVKMKEKGDIPEGYSVSREKKERFSLILESASTNQTSMYLCASGQGQAEQYFGPGTRLTVT.

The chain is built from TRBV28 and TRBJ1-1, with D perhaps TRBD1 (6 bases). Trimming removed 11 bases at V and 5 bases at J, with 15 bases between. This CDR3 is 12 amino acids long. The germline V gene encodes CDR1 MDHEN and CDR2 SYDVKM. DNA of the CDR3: TGTGCCCTCCAGGGGCCAACGACTGAAGCTTTCTTT. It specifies CALQGPTTEAFF.

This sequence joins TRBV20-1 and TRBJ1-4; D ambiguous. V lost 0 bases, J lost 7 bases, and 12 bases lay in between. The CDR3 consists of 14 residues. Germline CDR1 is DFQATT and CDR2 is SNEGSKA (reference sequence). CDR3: CSARDSTSAEKLFF. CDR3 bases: TGCAGTGCTAGAGACAGTACAAGTGCTGAAAAACTGTTTTTT.

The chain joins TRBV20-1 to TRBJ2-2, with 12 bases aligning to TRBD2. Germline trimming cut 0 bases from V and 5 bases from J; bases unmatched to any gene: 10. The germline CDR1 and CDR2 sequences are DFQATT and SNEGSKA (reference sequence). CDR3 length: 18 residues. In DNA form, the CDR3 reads TGCAGTGCTAGAGACGAGACTAGCGGGAGTTGGAGGACCGGGGAGCTGTTTTTT. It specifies CSARDETSGSWRTGELFF.

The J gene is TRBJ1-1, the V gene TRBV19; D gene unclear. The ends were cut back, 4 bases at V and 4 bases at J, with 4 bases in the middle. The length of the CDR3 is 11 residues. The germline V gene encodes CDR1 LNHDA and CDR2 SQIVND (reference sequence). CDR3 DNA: TGTGCCAGTAGTACCCCCACTGAAGCTTTCTTT. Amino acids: CASSTPTEAFF.